The TCR beta chain under discussion was sequenced for a study of PD-1 blockade in classical Hodgkin lymphoma. Germline V gene data show CDR1 as LNHDA and CDR2 as SQIVND (reference sequence). The CDR3 has 16 amino acids. V dropped 4 bases and J dropped 8; count of bases not matched to a gene: 10. Time point of the sample: newly diagnosed, previously untreated cHL patient sample. Magnetic negative selection isolated CD8+ T cells from thawed PBMCs. Profiling relied on immunoSEQ multiplex PCR, and the TCRdb table lists in-frame clones only, not all of them. The sample consists of 11,000 to 15,000 clones, about 91% of them appearing once.

The receptor was derived from a human donor with classical Hodgkin lymphoma. This chain connects TRBV19 to TRBJ2-2, with TRBD2 identical over 10 bases. Sequencing was carried out using CD8+ T cells from blood. CDR3 loop: CASSTQREGLGGELFF. The CDR3 DNA reads as TGTGCCAGTAGTACCCAGCGGGAGGGCCTAGGTGGGGAGCTGTTTTTT.